Listed below are T cell receptor beta chains from one sample, sequenced in a study of vaccination and CD4 T cells after COVID-19. No antigen is known for these receptors. One entry per CDR3 protein, called by TCRdb with MiXCR from the PCR reads. The table records about 19,000 distinct CDR3 sequences, 31% of them present only once. The sequencing input was cultured CD4+ T cells from blood. The receptors here all came from a human donor with COVID-19. The CDR3 runs from the conserved cysteine through the conserved F or W. A D gene is named only where the DNA matches it firmly. The size field is filled for only some rows; it gives once, few, many or a size class.

abundance: once
j_gene: TRBJ1-4
d_gene: TRBD1
v_gene: TRBV5-5
CDR3nt: TGTGCCAGCAGCACGACAGGGGGATACGAAAAACTGTTTTTT
CDR3aa: CASSTTGGYEKLFF

abundance: few
j_gene: TRBJ1-2
d_gene: .
v_gene: TRBV20-1
CDR3nt: TGCAGTGCTAGCGAAACAGGGAGATTAGGCTACACCTTC
CDR3aa: CSASETGRLGYTF

abundance: .
j_gene: TRBJ2-1
d_gene: .
v_gene: TRBV5-6
CDR3nt: TGTGCCAGCACCGAACGGGGGCAAGCCTACAATGAGCAGTTCTTC
CDR3aa: CASTERGQAYNEQFF

abundance: .
j_gene: TRBJ2-7
d_gene: TRBD2
v_gene: TRBV12-3/TRBV12-4
CDR3nt: TGTGCCAGCAGACCTAGCGGGGACCCCTACGAGCAGTACTTC
CDR3aa: CASRPSGDPYEQYF

abundance: few
j_gene: TRBJ2-3
d_gene: .
v_gene: TRBV7-2
CDR3nt: TGTGCCAGCAGATTTTCGGCAGATACGCAGTATTTT
CDR3aa: CASRFSADTQYF

abundance: .
j_gene: TRBJ2-3
d_gene: .
v_gene: TRBV1
CDR3nt: TGCACCAGCAGCCAAGACCTAGCCCCCACAGATACGCAGTATTTT
CDR3aa: CTSSQDLAPTDTQYF

abundance: large
j_gene: TRBJ1-2
d_gene: .
v_gene: TRBV2
CDR3nt: TGTGCCAGCACCCGCCCGGTCCCAGGGGACGGCTACACCTTC
CDR3aa: CASTRPVPGDGYTF

abundance: .
j_gene: TRBJ2-2
d_gene: TRBD2
v_gene: TRBV4-2
CDR3nt: TGTGCCAGCAGCCAGGATCCTAGCGGGGGGCTTAACACCGGGGAGCTGTTTTTT
CDR3aa: CASSQDPSGGLNTGELFF

abundance: once
j_gene: TRBJ2-7
d_gene: TRBD1
v_gene: TRBV25-1
CDR3nt: TGTGCCAGCAGTCCCCGAACGACAGGGGGCTTCGACGAGCAGTACTTC
CDR3aa: CASSPRTTGGFDEQYF

abundance: .
j_gene: TRBJ1-1
d_gene: .
v_gene: TRBV20-1
CDR3nt: TGCAGTGCAAGGAAGGGTAACACTGAAGCTTTCTTT
CDR3aa: CSARKGNTEAFF

abundance: .
j_gene: TRBJ1-6
d_gene: TRBD1
v_gene: TRBV20-1
CDR3nt: TGCAGTGCCCCACGGAGACAGGGGGCGGAATCACCCCTCCACTTT
CDR3aa: CSAPRRQGAESPLHF

abundance: few
j_gene: TRBJ1-5
d_gene: .
v_gene: TRBV6-1
CDR3nt: TGTGCCAGCTCGGATAAGCCCCAGCATTTT
CDR3aa: CASSDKPQHF

abundance: few
j_gene: TRBJ1-2
d_gene: .
v_gene: TRBV20-1
CDR3nt: TGCAGTGCTAGAGATGAAGCGGGGACGGTGGGGGGCTACACCTTC
CDR3aa: CSARDEAGTVGGYTF

abundance: few
j_gene: TRBJ2-5
d_gene: TRBD1
v_gene: TRBV24-1
CDR3nt: TGTGCCACCAGTGATAGGGGACAGGGGGCCGAGACCCAGTACTTC
CDR3aa: CATSDRGQGAETQYF

abundance: .
j_gene: TRBJ2-1
d_gene: TRBD2
v_gene: TRBV19
CDR3nt: TGTGCCAGTAGTTTGCGGGGGGGTTTCAATGAGCAGTTCTTC
CDR3aa: CASSLRGGFNEQFF

abundance: .
j_gene: TRBJ1-5
d_gene: .
v_gene: TRBV5-1
CDR3nt: TGCGCCAGCAGCTTGGAAGGCGCCGCGGGCCAGCCCCAGCATTTT
CDR3aa: CASSLEGAAGQPQHF

abundance: few
j_gene: TRBJ2-7
d_gene: TRBD1
v_gene: TRBV20-1
CDR3nt: TGCAGTGCTAAGGGACAGGGTATCTACGAGCAGTACTTC
CDR3aa: CSAKGQGIYEQYF

abundance: .
j_gene: TRBJ1-3
d_gene: .
v_gene: TRBV4-1
CDR3nt: TGCGCCAGCAGCCAAGAAAGGGTAGGGACGGTCAGGAACACCATATATTTT
CDR3aa: CASSQERVGTVRNTIYF

abundance: .
j_gene: TRBJ2-3
d_gene: .
v_gene: TRBV24-1
CDR3nt: TGTGCCACCAGTGATAGAAAGGGGTTCACAGATACGCAGTATTTT
CDR3aa: CATSDRKGFTDTQYF

abundance: .
j_gene: TRBJ1-4
d_gene: .
v_gene: TRBV6-1
CDR3nt: TGTGCCAGCAGACCTGGAGGGGGGCCTAATGAAAAACTGTTTTTT
CDR3aa: CASRPGGGPNEKLFF

abundance: .
j_gene: TRBJ2-3
d_gene: TRBD1
v_gene: TRBV6-1
CDR3nt: TGTGCCAGCAGTGTAGACAGGGTGAGCACAGATACGCAGTATTTT
CDR3aa: CASSVDRVSTDTQYF

abundance: .
j_gene: TRBJ1-3
d_gene: .
v_gene: TRBV19
CDR3nt: TGTGCCAGTAGTATTAGCCCTCTTGGAAACACCATATATTTT
CDR3aa: CASSISPLGNTIYF

abundance: .
j_gene: TRBJ1-5
d_gene: TRBD1
v_gene: TRBV2
CDR3nt: TGTGCCAGCAAGGACCAGGGGGGAAGCAATCAGCCCCAGCATTTT
CDR3aa: CASKDQGGSNQPQHF

abundance: few
j_gene: TRBJ2-2
d_gene: TRBD1
v_gene: TRBV2
CDR3nt: TGTGCCAGCAGCGACAGGGTGTACACCGGGGAGCTGTTTTTT
CDR3aa: CASSDRVYTGELFF

abundance: .
j_gene: TRBJ1-1
d_gene: .
v_gene: TRBV7-2
CDR3nt: TGTGCCAGCAGCTTAGTCTGGGGGCGTCAGAACACTGAAGCTTTCTTT
CDR3aa: CASSLVWGRQNTEAFF

abundance: .
j_gene: TRBJ2-5
d_gene: .
v_gene: TRBV14
CDR3nt: TGTGCCAGCAGCCTTAGGGTCGCGGAGACCCAGTACTTC
CDR3aa: CASSLRVAETQYF

abundance: .
j_gene: TRBJ2-1
d_gene: TRBD2
v_gene: TRBV2
CDR3nt: TGTGCCAGCAGCCTAGGGCGGGGGTACGGCAATGAGCAGTTCTTC
CDR3aa: CASSLGRGYGNEQFF

abundance: once
j_gene: TRBJ1-4
d_gene: .
v_gene: TRBV11-2
CDR3nt: TGTGCCAGCAGCTTAGTGCGGCAGACTAATGAAAAACTGTTTTTT
CDR3aa: CASSLVRQTNEKLFF

abundance: few
j_gene: TRBJ1-6
d_gene: .
v_gene: TRBV2
CDR3nt: TGTGCCAGCAGGTTTGGAAGCTCCTATAATTCACCCCTCCACTTT
CDR3aa: CASRFGSSYNSPLHF

abundance: .
j_gene: TRBJ2-5
d_gene: TRBD2
v_gene: TRBV7-2
CDR3nt: TGTGCCAGCAGCCCCCCCGGGGTAGCGGGGGGGCTAGAGACCCAGTACTTC
CDR3aa: CASSPPGVAGGLETQYF

abundance: few
j_gene: TRBJ2-4
d_gene: .
v_gene: TRBV2
CDR3nt: TGTGCCAGCATGGAGTTCTTAGCCAAAAACATTCAGTACTTC
CDR3aa: CASMEFLAKNIQYF

abundance: .
j_gene: TRBJ2-1
d_gene: TRBD2
v_gene: TRBV7-2
CDR3nt: TGTGCCAGCAGCCGCTACTATCGCGGGGGGGGCAGGAATGAGCAGTTCTTC
CDR3aa: CASSRYYRGGGRNEQFF

abundance: .
j_gene: TRBJ2-7
d_gene: .
v_gene: TRBV12-5
CDR3nt: TGTGCTAGTGCCGAGGACAGAATCATCAGCGGCGAGCAGTACTTC
CDR3aa: CASAEDRIISGEQYF

abundance: medium-sized
j_gene: TRBJ2-3
d_gene: .
v_gene: TRBV7-2
CDR3nt: TGTGCCAGCACCACTTACTCTTCAGATACGCAGTATTTT
CDR3aa: CASTTYSSDTQYF

abundance: .
j_gene: TRBJ1-2
d_gene: TRBD1
v_gene: TRBV6-5
CDR3nt: TGTGCCAGCAGTTACTTGACACAGGGGCGAGGAGGCTACACCTTC
CDR3aa: CASSYLTQGRGGYTF